The source of this T cell receptor beta chain is a study of blood T cell repertoires in COVID-19. Study summary: COVID-19 samples collected from the United States, Italy and Spain covered acute and convalescent phases. PBMCs, B-cell-depleted T cells, or T cells provided the cDNA or gDNA that made up the material.

Libraries were prepared by immunoSEQ multiplex PCR; TCRdb keeps only in-frame clonotypes and omits some of them. The sample holds fewer than 350,000 clones, 75% to 90% seen once. The CDR3 has 12 amino acids. Per germline, CDR1 LGHDT and CDR2 YNNKEL (reference sequence). The V end was cut by 8 bases, the J end by 0 bases, with 6 bases between. The chain has TRBV3-1 (or the pseudogene TRBV3-2) and TRBJ2-3; perhaps TRBD2 as D (6 bases). The sequenced material came from peripheral blood. The TCR comes from a woman in her seventies with COVID-19, enrolled during active disease. CDR3 bases: TGTGCCAGCGCGGGGAGCACAGATACGCAGTATTTT. It encodes CASAGSTDTQYF.